These 3 T cell receptor beta chains were all obtained from the same sample, sequenced in a study of shared clonotypes between healthy human individuals. In the naive CD8 group, cells lacked CD45RO and were positively selected for CCR7, so terminally differentiated effector memory CD45RA+ cells were left out. The protocol was immunoSEQ multiplex PCR, while the TCRdb copy is restricted to in-frame clones and leaves out a portion. The sample has millions of clones, approximately 95% seen once. The specimen sequenced was naive CD8+ T cells sorted from blood. The receptors were sampled from a man younger than 35 in good health.

V is TRBV13 and J is TRBJ2-7; 7 bases align to TRBD2. The J segment lost 4 bases and the V segment lost 6 bases, leaving 12 bases of the junction unmatched. The CDR3 spans 15 residues. Germline CDR1 and CDR2: PRHDT and FYEKMQ (reference sequence). Here the CDR3 DNA reads TGTGCCAGCAGTTCAACACGGGAGGACTTGTACGAGCAGTACTTC. The encoded protein is CASSSTREDLYEQYF.

The chain couples TRBV30 to TRBJ2-7; 7 bases line up with TRBD1. Germline CDR1 reads GTSNPN; CDR2 reads SVGIG (reference sequence). Trimming removed 5 bases from V and 3 bases from J; junction bases left unmatched: 10. The CDR3 spans 14 residues. The CDR3 bases are TGTGCCTGGGAGTCCGGGACAGAGGGCTACGAGCAGTACTTC. Protein: CAWESGTEGYEQYF.

The chain recombines TRBV25-1 with TRBJ2-1, with D perhaps TRBD1 or TRBD2 (5 bases each). The V and J ends lost 4 bases and 4 bases respectively, with 11 bases between them. Germline V gene sequence: CDR1 MGHDK, CDR2 SYGVNS. The CDR3 contains 14 residues. Here the CDR3 reads CASSVGEGYNEQFF. CDR3 nucleotides: TGTGCCAGCAGTGTGGGGGAAGGGTACAATGAGCAGTTCTTC.